These 2 T cell receptor beta chains came from one sample sequenced in a study of neoadjuvant anti-PD-1 for oral cavity cancer. The assay was immunoSEQ multiplex PCR, and TCRdb's table has in-frame clones only and misses some. Of 72,000 or so clones listed, about nine tenths are singletons. Time point noted: after neoadjuvant nivolumab, at surgical resection. Sequencing used PBMCs, obtained after nivolumab (anti-PD-1) treatment. Receptors originate from a person aged 40 to 85 with oral cavity squamous cell carcinoma.

The rearrangement links TRBV6-1 to TRBJ1-5; 7 bases are a match to TRBD1. Per the germline V gene, CDR1 is MNHNS and CDR2 is SASEGT. This CDR3 is built from 17 residues. The ends lost 2 bases at V and 2 bases at J; junction bases unmatched: 9. CDR3 protein: CASSEWGGQTGNQPQHF. The CDR3 nucleotides read TGTGCCAGCAGTGAATGGGGGGGACAGACAGGCAATCAGCCCCAGCATTTT.

In this sample, this clone turned up a few times. The chain links TRBV6-5 to TRBJ1-2; D is possibly TRBD1 (6 bases). This CDR3 has 11 amino acids. V was cut by 8 bases and J by 10 bases, with 14 bases left in between. Germline-derived CDR1 and CDR2 are MNHEY and SVGAGI. CDR3 sequence reads: CASGTGRVYTF. CDR3 DNA: TGTGCCAGCGGTACAGGGAGGGTCTACACCTTC.